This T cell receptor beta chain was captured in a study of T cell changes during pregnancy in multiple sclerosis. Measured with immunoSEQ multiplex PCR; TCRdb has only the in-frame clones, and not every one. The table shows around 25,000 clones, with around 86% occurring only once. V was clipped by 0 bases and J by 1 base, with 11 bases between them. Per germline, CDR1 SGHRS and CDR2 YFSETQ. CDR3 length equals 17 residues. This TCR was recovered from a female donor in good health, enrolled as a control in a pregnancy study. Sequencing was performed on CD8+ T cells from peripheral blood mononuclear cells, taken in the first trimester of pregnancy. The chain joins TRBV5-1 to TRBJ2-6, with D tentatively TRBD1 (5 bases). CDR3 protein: CASSLDPTGSGANVLTF. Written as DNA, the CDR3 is TGCGCCAGCAGCTTGGACCCTACAGGTTCTGGGGCCAACGTCCTGACTTTC.